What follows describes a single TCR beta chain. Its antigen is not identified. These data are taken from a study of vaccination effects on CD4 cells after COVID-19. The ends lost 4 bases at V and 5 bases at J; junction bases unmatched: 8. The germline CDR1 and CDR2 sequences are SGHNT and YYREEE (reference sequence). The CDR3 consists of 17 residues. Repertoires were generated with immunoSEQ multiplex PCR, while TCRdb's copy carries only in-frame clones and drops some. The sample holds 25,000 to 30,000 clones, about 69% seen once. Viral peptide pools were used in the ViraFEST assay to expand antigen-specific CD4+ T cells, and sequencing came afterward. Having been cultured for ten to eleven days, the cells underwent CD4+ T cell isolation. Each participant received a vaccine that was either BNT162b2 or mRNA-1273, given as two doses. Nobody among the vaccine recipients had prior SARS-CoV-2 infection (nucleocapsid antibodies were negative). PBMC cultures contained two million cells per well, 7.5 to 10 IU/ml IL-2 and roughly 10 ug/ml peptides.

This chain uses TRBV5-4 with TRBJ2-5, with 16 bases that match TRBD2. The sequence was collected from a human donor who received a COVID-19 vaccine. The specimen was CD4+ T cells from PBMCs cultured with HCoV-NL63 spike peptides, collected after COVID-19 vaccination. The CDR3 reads CASSPGLAGGPEETQYF. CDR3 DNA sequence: TGTGCCAGCAGCCCGGGACTAGCGGGAGGGCCGGAGGAGACCCAGTACTTC.